This TCR beta chain was sequenced during a study of cytotoxic CD8 clonotypes in ibrutinib-treated CLL. On the study more broadly: The response samples were taken once patients had been treated for a median of roughly 12 months, range 6 to 36.

Profiling relied on immunoSEQ multiplex PCR, and the TCRdb table lists in-frame clones only, not all of them. The sample contains about 97,000 clones, roughly 80% of which appear only once. The sample holds one count of this clone. What it recognizes is unknown. Germline-derived CDR1 and CDR2 are MNHNS and SASEGT. The V gene end was trimmed by 10 bases and the J gene end by 3 bases; junction bases not matched to a gene: 11. This CDR3 is built from 15 residues. Overall study findings and caveats: Public clonotypes were rare and shrank or held steady on treatment. Patients showed higher baseline clonality than age-matched healthy donors, and it tracked circulating CD8+ T-cell counts. Sampling times (in sustained-remission versus progressing patients) were not the same.

The chain couples TRBV6-1 to TRBJ2-1; 8 bases are a match to TRBD2. Material: PBMCs, obtained after 24 months of ibrutinib treatment. The source of this sequence is a human donor with chronic lymphocytic leukemia. The CDR3 bases are TGTGCCACCCTCCAGTTGGCGGGAGGCTACAATGAGCAGTTCTTC. It is translated as CATLQLAGGYNEQFF.